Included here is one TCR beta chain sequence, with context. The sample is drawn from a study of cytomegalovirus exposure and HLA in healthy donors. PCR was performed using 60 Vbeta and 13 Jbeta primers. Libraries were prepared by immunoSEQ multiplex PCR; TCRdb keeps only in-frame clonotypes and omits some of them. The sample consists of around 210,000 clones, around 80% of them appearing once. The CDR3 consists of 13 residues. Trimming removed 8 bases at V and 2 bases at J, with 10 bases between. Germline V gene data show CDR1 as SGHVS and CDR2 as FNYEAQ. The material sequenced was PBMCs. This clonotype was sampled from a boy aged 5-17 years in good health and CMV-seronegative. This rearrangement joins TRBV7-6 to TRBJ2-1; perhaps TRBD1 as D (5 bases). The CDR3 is CASGAAPYNEQFF. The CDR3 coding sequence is TGTGCCAGCGGGGCCGCACCCTACAATGAGCAGTTCTTC.